This T cell receptor (beta chain) is drawn from a study of blood T cell repertoires in COVID-19. The germline V and J ends were trimmed by 0 bases and 4 bases, with 10 bases remaining between them. Germline CDR1 and CDR2: SGHAT and FQNNGV. The length of the CDR3 is 14 residues. This clone was observed many times. Produced via immunoSEQ multiplex PCR; TCRdb's table is partial and in-frame only. The sample holds roughly 330,000 clones, roughly 86% seen once. The chain combines TRBV11-2 with TRBJ2-7; the D gene is possibly TRBD1 (5 bases). The sequenced sample consisted of peripheral blood. The sequence derives from a man aged 30 to 39 with COVID-19, enrolled during active disease. CDR3 bases: TGTGCCAGCAGCTTAGAAATAGGGGTTTACGAGCAGTACTTC. This encodes CASSLEIGVYEQYF.